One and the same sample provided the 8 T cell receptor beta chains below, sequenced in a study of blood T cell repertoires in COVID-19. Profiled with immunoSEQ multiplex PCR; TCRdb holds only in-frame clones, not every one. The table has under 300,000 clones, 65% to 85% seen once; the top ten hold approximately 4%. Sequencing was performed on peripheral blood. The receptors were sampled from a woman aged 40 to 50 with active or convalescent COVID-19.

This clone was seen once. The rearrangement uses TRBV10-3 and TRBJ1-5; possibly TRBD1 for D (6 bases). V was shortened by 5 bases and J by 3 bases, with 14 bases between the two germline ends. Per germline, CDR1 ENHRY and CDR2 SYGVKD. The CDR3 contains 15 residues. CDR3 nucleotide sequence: TGTGCCATCAGTCGAGGGGGAGGGGCCAATCAGCCCCAGCATTTT. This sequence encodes CAISRGGGANQPQHF.

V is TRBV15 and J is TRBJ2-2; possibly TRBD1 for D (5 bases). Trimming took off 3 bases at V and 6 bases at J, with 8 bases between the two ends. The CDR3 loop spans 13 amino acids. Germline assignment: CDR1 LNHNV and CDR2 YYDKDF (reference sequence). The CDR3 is CATSRARAGELFF. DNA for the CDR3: TGTGCCACCAGCAGGGCCAGGGCCGGGGAGCTGTTTTTT.

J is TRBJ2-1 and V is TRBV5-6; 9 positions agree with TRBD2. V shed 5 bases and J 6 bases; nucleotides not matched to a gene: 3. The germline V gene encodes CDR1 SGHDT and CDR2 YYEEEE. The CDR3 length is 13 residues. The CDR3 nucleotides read TGTGCCAGCAGAGCGGGGGGACTCAATGAGCAGTTCTTC. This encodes CASRAGGLNEQFF.

This chain's CDR3 is CASSFPGGSDEQYF. CDR3 nucleotides: TGTGCCAGCAGCTTCCCAGGGGGCAGCGACGAGCAGTACTTC. The genes are TRBV5-4 and TRBJ2-7, with 8 nucleotides matching TRBD1. The CDR3 runs to 14 residues. Germline lookup yields CDR1 SGHNT and CDR2 YYREEE (reference sequence). After removal of 2 bases from V and 5 bases from J, the junction contained 6 bases not matched to a gene.

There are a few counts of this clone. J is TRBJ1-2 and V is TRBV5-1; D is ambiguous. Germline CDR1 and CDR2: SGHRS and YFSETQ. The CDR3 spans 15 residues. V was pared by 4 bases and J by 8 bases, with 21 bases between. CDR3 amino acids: CASSRGTGQSPGYTF. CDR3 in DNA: TGCGCCAGCAGCCGCGGTACGGGTCAGTCTCCCGGCTACACCTTC.

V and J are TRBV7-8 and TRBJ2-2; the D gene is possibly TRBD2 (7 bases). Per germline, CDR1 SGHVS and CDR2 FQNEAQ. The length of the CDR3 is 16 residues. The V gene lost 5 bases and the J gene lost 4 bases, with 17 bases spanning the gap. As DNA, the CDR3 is TGTGCCAGCAGCCCTAGGGGGGGACGGGGCACCGGGGAGCTGTTTTTT. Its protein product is CASSPRGGRGTGELFF. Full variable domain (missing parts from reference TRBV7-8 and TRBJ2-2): GAGVSQSPRYKVAKRGQDVALRCDPISGHVSLFWYQQALGQGPEFLTYFQNEAQLDKSGLPSDRFFAERPEGSVSTLKIQRTQQEDSAVYLCASSPRGGRGTGELFFGEGSRLTVL.

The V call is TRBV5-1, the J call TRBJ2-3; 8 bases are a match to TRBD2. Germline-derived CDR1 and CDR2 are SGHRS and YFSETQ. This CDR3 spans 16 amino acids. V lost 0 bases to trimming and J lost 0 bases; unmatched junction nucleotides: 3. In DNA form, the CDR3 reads TGCGCCAGCAGCTTGGATGTAGCGGGGAGCACAGATACGCAGTATTTT. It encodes CASSLDVAGSTDTQYF.

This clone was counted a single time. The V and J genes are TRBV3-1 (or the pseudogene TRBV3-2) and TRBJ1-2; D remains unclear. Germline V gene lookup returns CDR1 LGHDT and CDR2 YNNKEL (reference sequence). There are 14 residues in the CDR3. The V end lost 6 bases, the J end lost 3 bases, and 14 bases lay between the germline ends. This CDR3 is CASSPGRWDYGYTF. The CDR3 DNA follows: TGTGCCAGCAGTCCCGGGAGGTGGGACTATGGCTACACCTTC.